The 3 T cell receptor beta chains below come from one sample, sequenced in a study of molecular identifiers for immune sequencing clone quantification. TCRdb passed the PCR reads through MiXCR, listing each CDR3 protein once. The sample has about 510,000 distinct CDR3 sequences; 25% are singletons. Sequencing was performed on naive CD8+ T cells from blood, with Jurkat cell RNA spiked in. The sample's subset: FACS-sorted CD8+CD4-CCR7+CD45RA+ naive T cells. The receptors shown here come from a human donor in good health. Some libraries in this study had Jurkat cell RNA spiked in.

This clonotype was seen a handful of times. Here the CDR3 DNA reads TGCGCCAGCAGCCAAGAGGTCCGGGACAACTTGTACCAAGAGACCCAGTACTTC. Residues: CASSQEVRDNLYQETQYF. The chain employs TRBV4-1 and TRBJ2-5; possibly TRBD1 for D (6 bases). Trimming cost V 0 bases and J 0 bases, with 17 bases left between them. Germline V CDR1 and CDR2: MGHRA, YSYEKL. CDR3 length: 18 residues.

This clonotype came up a few times. This chain links TRBV24-1 with TRBJ2-1, with TRBD2 matching over 13 bases. CDR3 length: 18 residues. V was pared by 9 bases and J by 5 bases, with 15 bases of the junction left unmatched. Germline values: CDR1 KGHDR, CDR2 SFDVKD. This CDR3 reads CATAVTGLAGPLDNEQFF. The CDR3 DNA sequence: TGTGCCACCGCGGTCACGGGACTAGCGGGGCCCCTCGACAATGAGCAGTTCTTC.

On this clonotype itself: A read error is likely, as this CDR3 ends without the conserved phenylalanine or tryptophan. This chain links TRBV27 with TRBJ1-1; possible D gene TRBD1, 5 bases. V gave up 0 bases and J gave up 3 bases, with 8 bases separating them. The germline CDR1 and CDR2 sequences are MNHEY and SMNVEV (reference sequence). The CDR3 sequence is 14 residues long. CDR3 nucleotide sequence: TGTGCCAGCAGTTTATCAGCCAGGGACACTGAAGCTTTCTCT. The encoded protein is CASSLSARDTEAFS.